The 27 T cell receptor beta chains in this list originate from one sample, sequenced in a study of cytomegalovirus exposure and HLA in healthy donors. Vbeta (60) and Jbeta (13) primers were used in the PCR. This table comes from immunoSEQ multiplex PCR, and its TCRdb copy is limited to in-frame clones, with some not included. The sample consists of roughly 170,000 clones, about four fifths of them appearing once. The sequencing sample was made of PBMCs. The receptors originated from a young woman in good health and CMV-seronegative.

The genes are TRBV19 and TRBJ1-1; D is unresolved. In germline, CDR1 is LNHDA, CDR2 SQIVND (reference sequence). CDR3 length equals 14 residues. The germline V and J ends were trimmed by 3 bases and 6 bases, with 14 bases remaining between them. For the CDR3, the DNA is TGTGCCAGTAGTATTGGTGTCGGTCGGGCTGAAGCTTTCTTT. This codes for CASSIGVGRAEAFF. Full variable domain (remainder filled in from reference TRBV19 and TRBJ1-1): DGGITQSPKYLFRKEGQNVTLSCEQNLNHDAMYWYRQDPGQGLRLIYYSQIVNDFQKGDIAEGYSVSREKKESFPLTVTSAQKNPTAFYLCASSIGVGRAEAFFGQGTRLTVV.

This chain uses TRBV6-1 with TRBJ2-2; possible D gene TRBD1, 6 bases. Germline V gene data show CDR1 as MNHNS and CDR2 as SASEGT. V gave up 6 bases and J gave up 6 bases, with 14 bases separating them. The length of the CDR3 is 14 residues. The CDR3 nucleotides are TGTGCCAGCAGATACAGGGAAATTGCCGGGGAGCTGTTTTTT. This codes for CASRYREIAGELFF.

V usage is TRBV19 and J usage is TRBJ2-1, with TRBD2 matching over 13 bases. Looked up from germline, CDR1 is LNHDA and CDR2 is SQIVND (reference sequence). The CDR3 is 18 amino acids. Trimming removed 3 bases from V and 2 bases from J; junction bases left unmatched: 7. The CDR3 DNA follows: TGTGCCAGTAGTATGCGAGCACTAGCGGGAGGGACCTACAATGAGCAGTTCTTC. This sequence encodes CASSMRALAGGTYNEQFF.

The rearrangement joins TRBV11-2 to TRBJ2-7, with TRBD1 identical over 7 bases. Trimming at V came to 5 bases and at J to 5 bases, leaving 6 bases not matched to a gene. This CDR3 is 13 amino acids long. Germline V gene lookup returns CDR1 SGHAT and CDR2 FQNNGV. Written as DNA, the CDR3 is TGTGCCAGCAGCCTACAGGGGAGCAACGAGCAGTACTTC. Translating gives CASSLQGSNEQYF.

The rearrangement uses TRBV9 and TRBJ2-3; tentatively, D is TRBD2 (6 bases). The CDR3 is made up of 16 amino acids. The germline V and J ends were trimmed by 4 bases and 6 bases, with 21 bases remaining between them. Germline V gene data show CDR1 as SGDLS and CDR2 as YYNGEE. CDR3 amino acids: CASSPTITGVRDTQYF. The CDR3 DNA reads TGTGCCAGCAGCCCCACTATAACGGGAGTTAGGGATACGCAGTATTTT.

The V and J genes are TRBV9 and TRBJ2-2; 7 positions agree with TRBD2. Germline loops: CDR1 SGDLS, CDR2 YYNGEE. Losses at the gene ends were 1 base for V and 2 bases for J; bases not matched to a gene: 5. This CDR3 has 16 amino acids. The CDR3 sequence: CASSVTGGPNTGELFF. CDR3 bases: TGTGCCAGCAGCGTAACGGGGGGACCTAACACCGGGGAGCTGTTTTTT.

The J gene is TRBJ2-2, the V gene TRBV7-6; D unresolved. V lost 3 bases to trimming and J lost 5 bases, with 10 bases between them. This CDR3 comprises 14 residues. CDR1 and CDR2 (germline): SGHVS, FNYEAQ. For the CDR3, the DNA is TGTGCCAGCAGCTTCCGACTGGAGACCGGGGAGCTGTTTTTT. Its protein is CASSFRLETGELFF.

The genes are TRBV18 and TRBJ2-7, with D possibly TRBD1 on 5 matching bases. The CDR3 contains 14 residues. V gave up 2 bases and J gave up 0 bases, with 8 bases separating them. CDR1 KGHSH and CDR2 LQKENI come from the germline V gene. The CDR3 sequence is CASSPGRASYEQYF. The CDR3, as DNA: TGTGCCAGCTCACCAGGCAGGGCCTCCTACGAGCAGTACTTC.

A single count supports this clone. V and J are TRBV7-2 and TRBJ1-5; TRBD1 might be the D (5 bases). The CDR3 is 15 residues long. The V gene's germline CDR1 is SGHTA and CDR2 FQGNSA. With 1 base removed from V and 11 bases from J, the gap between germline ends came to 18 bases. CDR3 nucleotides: TGTGCCAGCAGCTTAGGTTGGGACCCGACGGGGGCCCAGCATTTT. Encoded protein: CASSLGWDPTGAQHF.

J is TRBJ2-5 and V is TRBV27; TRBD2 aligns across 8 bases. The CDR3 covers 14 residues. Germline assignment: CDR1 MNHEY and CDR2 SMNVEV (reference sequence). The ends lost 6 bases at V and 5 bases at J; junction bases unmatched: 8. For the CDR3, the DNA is TGTGCCAGCAGCAAGACTAGCGAGGGGGAGACCCAGTACTTC. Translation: CASSKTSEGETQYF.

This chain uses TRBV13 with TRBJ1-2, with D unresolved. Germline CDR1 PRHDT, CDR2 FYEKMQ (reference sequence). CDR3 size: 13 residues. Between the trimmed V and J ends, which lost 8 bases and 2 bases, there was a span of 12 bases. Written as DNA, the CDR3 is TGTGCCAGCCAGAAGAGGCTAAACTATGGCTACACCTTC. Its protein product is CASQKRLNYGYTF.

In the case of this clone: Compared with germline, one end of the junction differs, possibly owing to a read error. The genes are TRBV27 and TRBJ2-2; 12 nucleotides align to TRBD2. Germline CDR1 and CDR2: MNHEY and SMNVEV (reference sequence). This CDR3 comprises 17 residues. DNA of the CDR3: TGTGCCGGCAGTTCTCAGACTAGCGGGAGCTTGGCCGGGGAGCTGTTTTTT. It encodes CAGSSQTSGSLAGELFF.

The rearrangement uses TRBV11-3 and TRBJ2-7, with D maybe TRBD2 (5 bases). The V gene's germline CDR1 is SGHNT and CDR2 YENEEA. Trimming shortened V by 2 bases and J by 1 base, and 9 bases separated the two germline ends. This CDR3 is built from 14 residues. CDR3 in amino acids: CASSLPGLSYEQYF. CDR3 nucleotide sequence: TGTGCCAGCAGCTTACCCGGACTTTCCTACGAGCAGTACTTC.

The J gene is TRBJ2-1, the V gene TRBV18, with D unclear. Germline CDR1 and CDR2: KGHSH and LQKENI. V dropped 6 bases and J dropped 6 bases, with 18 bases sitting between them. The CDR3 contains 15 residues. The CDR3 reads CASSPLVAPPNEQFF. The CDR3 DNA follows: TGTGCCAGCTCGCCCCTAGTCGCACCCCCCAATGAGCAGTTCTTC. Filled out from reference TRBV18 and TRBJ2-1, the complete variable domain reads NAGVMQNPRHLVRRRGQEARLRCSPMKGHSHVYWYRQLPEEGLKFMVYLQKENIIDESGMPKERFSAEFPKEGPSILRIQQVVRGDSAAYFCASSPLVAPPNEQFFGPGTRLTVL.

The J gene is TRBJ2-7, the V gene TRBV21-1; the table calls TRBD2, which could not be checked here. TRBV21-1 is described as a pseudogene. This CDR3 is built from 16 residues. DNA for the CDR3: TGTGCCAGCAGCAAAGTAGTGGGACTCGATCTCTACGAGCAGTACTTC. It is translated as CASSKVVGLDLYEQYF.

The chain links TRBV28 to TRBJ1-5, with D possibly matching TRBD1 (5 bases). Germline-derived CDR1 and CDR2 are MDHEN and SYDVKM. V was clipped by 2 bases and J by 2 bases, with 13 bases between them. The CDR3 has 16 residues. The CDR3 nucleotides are TGTGCCAGCAGTTTAATCGGCGGGGACCGCAATCAGCCCCAGCATTTT. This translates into CASSLIGGDRNQPQHF.

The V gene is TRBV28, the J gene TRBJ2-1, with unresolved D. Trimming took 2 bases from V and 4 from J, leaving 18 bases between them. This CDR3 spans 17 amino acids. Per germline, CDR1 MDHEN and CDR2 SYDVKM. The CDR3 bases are TGTGCCAGCAGTTTAGGAGCCTCGACTGCCTTTTACAATGAGCAGTTCTTC. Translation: CASSLGASTAFYNEQFF.

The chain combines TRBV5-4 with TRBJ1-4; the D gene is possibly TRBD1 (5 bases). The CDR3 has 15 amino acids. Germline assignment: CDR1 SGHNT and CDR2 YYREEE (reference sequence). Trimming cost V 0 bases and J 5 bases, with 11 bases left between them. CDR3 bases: TGTGCCAGCAGCTTGGCCCCAGGGCAGAATGAAAAACTGTTTTTT. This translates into CASSLAPGQNEKLFF.

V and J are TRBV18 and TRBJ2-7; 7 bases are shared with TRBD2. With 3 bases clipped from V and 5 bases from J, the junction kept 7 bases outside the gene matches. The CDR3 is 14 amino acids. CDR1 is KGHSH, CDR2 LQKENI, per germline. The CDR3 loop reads CASSPPREIHEQYF. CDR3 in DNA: TGTGCCAGCTCACCTCCGCGGGAGATCCACGAGCAGTACTTC.

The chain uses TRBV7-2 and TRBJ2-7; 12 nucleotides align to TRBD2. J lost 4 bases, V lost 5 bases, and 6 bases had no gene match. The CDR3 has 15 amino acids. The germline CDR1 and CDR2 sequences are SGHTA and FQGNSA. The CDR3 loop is CASSPRTSGDYEQYF. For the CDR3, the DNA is TGTGCCAGCAGCCCACGGACTAGCGGGGATTACGAGCAGTACTTC.

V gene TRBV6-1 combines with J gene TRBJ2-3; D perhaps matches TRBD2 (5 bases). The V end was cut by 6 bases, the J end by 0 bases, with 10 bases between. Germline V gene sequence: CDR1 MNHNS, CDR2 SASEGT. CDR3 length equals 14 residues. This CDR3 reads CASRLGGSTDTQYF. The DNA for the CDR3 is TGTGCCAGCAGACTGGGCGGGAGCACAGATACGCAGTATTTT.

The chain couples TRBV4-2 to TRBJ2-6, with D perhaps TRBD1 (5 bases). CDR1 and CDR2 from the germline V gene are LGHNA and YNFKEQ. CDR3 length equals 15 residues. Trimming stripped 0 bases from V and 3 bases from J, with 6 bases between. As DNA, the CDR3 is TGTGCCAGCAGCCAAGAAGGGGTTGGGGCCAACGTCCTGACTTTC. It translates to CASSQEGVGANVLTF.

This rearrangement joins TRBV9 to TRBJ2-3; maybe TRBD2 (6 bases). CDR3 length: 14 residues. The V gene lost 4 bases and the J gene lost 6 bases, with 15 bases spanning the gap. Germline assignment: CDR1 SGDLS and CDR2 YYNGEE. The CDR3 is CASSPEGAVDTQYF. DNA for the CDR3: TGTGCCAGCAGCCCGGAGGGCGCAGTCGATACGCAGTATTTT. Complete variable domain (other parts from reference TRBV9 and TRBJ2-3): DSGVTQTPKHLITATGQRVTLRCSPRSGDLSVYWYQQSLDQGLQFLIQYYNGEERAKGNILERFSAQQFPDLHSELNLSSLELGDSALYFCASSPEGAVDTQYFGPGTRLTVL.

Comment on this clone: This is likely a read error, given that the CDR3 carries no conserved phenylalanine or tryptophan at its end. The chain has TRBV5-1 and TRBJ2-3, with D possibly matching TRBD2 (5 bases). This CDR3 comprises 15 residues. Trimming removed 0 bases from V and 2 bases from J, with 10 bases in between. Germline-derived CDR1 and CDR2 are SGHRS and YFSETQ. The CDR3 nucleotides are TGCGCCAGCAGCTTGGGAGGGTCCTACACAGATACGCAGTATCTT. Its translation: CASSLGGSYTDTQYL.

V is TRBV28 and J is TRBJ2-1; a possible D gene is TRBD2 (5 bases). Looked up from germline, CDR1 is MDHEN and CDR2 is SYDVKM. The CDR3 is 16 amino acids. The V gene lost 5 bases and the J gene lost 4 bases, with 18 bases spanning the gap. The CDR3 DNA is TGTGCCAGCAGTGATGCCGCGCGGGTGATATACAATGAGCAGTTCTTC. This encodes CASSDAARVIYNEQFF.

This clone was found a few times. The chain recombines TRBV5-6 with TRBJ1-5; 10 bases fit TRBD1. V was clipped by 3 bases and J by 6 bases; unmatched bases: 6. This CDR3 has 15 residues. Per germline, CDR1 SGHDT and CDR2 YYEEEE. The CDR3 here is CASSSGQGEIQPQHF. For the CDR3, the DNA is TGTGCCAGCAGCTCCGGACAGGGGGAAATTCAGCCCCAGCATTTT. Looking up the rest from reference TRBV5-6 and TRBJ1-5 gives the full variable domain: DAGVTQSPTHLIKTRGQQVTLRCSPKSGHDTVSWYQQALGQGPQFIFQYYEEEERQRGNFPDRFSGHQFPNYSSELNVNALLLGDSALYLCASSSGQGEIQPQHFGDGTRLSIL.

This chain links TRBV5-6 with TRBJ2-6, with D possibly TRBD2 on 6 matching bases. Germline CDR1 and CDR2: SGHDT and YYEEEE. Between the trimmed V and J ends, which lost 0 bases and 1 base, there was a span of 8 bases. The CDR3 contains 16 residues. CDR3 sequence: CASSLGAGSGANVLTF. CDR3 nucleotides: TGTGCCAGCAGCTTGGGGGCGGGGTCTGGGGCCAACGTCCTGACTTTC. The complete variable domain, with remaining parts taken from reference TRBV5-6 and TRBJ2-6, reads DAGVTQSPTHLIKTRGQQVTLRCSPKSGHDTVSWYQQALGQGPQFIFQYYEEEERQRGNFPDRFSGHQFPNYSSELNVNALLLGDSALYLCASSLGAGSGANVLTFGAGSRLTVL.